Below, 16 T cell receptor beta chains from the same sample are listed, as sequenced in a study of graft-versus-host responses after intestinal transplantation (TCRdb year 2021). No antigens are known for them. The library was built by means of the immunoSEQ multiplex PCR assay. Not all clones reach the TCRdb copy of this immuneACCESS table, which keeps in-frame sequences only. Checked studies attribute under half of the gap to unresolved V genes and leave the rest unexplained. In all, the sample holds fewer than 150,000 clones, and approximately 92% of those were seen once. The top ten clones comprise over 0.15% of the sample. The time point label corresponds to: cells obtained before transplantation from donor or recipient. The specimen comprised unstimulated CD4+ T cells sorted from spleen or lymph node cells, sampled before intestinal transplant. These TCRs come from a human donor who received an intestinal transplant.

The chain carries TRBV6-1 and TRBJ1-4; D may be TRBD1 (5 bases). CDR3 length: 16 residues. In germline, CDR1 is MNHNS, CDR2 SASEGT. Trimming shortened V by 3 bases and J by 3 bases, and 14 bases separated the two germline ends. The CDR3 region is CASSDSQGRANEKLFF. CDR3 in DNA: TGTGCCAGCAGTGATTCGCAGGGAAGGGCTAATGAAAAACTGTTTTTT.

The genes are TRBV5-4 and TRBJ1-1; D gene unclear. The V end lost 0 bases, the J end lost 8 bases, and 11 bases lay between the germline ends. This CDR3 region has 13 residues. Germline-derived CDR1 and CDR2 are SGHNT and YYREEE (reference sequence). CDR3 DNA: TGTGCCAGCAGCTTGGCCAACTCCTTCGAAGCTTTCTTT. Encoded protein: CASSLANSFEAFF.

V gene TRBV6-6 combines with J gene TRBJ2-2; D is undetermined. Trimming took off 2 bases at V and 1 base at J, with 2 bases between the two ends. The germline V gene encodes CDR1 MNHNY and CDR2 SVGAGI (reference sequence). This CDR3 comprises 13 residues. The CDR3 is CASSYENTGELFF. CDR3 nucleotide sequence: TGTGCCAGCAGTTACGAGAACACCGGGGAGCTGTTTTTT.

The chain links TRBV2 to TRBJ2-5; D is perhaps TRBD1 (6 bases). Germline V gives CDR1 SNHLY, CDR2 FYNNEI. Trimming removed 4 bases at V and 2 bases at J, with 11 bases between. The CDR3 runs 14 residues. CDR3 loop: CASSGEDRQETQYF. The CDR3 DNA is TGTGCCAGCAGTGGTGAGGACAGACAAGAGACCCAGTACTTC.

Comment on this clone: In the same sample, other DNA sequences code for this CDR3. The chain recombines TRBV2 with TRBJ2-1; 9 bases align to TRBD2. Looked up from germline, CDR1 is SNHLY and CDR2 is FYNNEI. Germline trimming cut 3 bases from V and 5 bases from J; bases unmatched to any gene: 5. The CDR3 consists of 15 residues. CDR3 amino acids: CASSELRTSDNEQFF. The CDR3 coding sequence is TGTGCCAGCAGTGAGCTAAGGACTAGCGACAATGAGCAGTTCTTC. The variable domain in full, with the rest retrieved from reference TRBV2 and TRBJ2-1, is EPEVTQTPSHQVTQMGQEVILRCVPISNHLYFYWYRQILGQKVEFLVSFYNNEISEKSEIFDDQFSVERPDGSNFTLKIRSTKLEDSAMYFCASSELRTSDNEQFFGPGTRLTVL.

CDR3 loop: CASSLRGGGTNNEQFF. DNA of the CDR3: TGTGCCAGCAGCCTCCGGGGAGGGGGGACCAACAATGAGCAGTTCTTC. V is TRBV21-1 and J is TRBJ2-1; TRBD2 reflects the table's D call only, with no check against the DNA. TRBV21-1 has pseudogene status. This CDR3 is built from 16 residues.

This chain links TRBV5-1 with TRBJ2-7; 9 bases are a match to TRBD1. CDR3 length: 14 amino acids. V trimming: 4 bases; J trimming: 6 bases; junction bases outside the gene matches: 8. CDR1 is SGHRS, CDR2 YFSETQ, per germline. The CDR3 DNA follows: TGCGCCAGCAGCACCGGACAGGGGTCGCGCGAGCAGTACTTC. This sequence encodes CASSTGQGSREQYF.

V is TRBV7-6 and J is TRBJ1-2; TRBD1 aligns across 7 bases. J was trimmed by 8 bases and V by 1 base; bases with no gene match: 10. CDR1 is SGHVS, CDR2 FNYEAQ, per germline. This CDR3 is built from 15 residues. The CDR3 reads CASSLGDREGEGYTF. CDR3 nucleotides: TGTGCCAGCAGCTTAGGAGACAGGGAGGGTGAGGGCTACACCTTC.

This rearrangement joins TRBV6-5 to TRBJ1-5; 7 nucleotides match TRBD1. Losses at the gene ends were 6 bases for V and 3 bases for J; bases not matched to a gene: 5. This CDR3 spans 14 amino acids. Germline CDR1 MNHEY, CDR2 SVGAGI. CDR3 nucleotide sequence: TGTGCCAGCAGCCTAGACAGGGACAATCAGCCCCAGCATTTT. It encodes CASSLDRDNQPQHF.

The J gene is TRBJ2-5, the V gene TRBV11-3; 8 nucleotides line up with TRBD2. J was trimmed by 3 bases and V by 8 bases; bases with no gene match: 8. The CDR3 totals 14 residues. Germline lookup yields CDR1 SGHNT and CDR2 YENEEA. CDR3 protein: CASGRGSGEETQYF. CDR3 bases: TGTGCCAGCGGACGGGGTAGCGGGGAAGAGACCCAGTACTTC.

V and J are TRBV19 and TRBJ1-4; the D is unclear. The CDR3 has 15 amino acids. The germline CDR1 and CDR2 sequences are LNHDA and SQIVND (reference sequence). Trimming stripped 6 bases from V and 5 bases from J, with 16 bases between. The CDR3 DNA is TGTGCCAGTAGCCAAGTGTCCACCCTAAATGAAAAACTGTTTTTT. It encodes CASSQVSTLNEKLFF.

CDR3 in DNA: TGTGCCAGCTCGCCGGGACAGTACAATGAGCAGTTCTTC. The encoded protein is CASSPGQYNEQFF. The chain has TRBV18 and TRBJ2-1; TRBD1 agrees at 7 bases. The germline V gene has CDR1 KGHSH and CDR2 LQKENI. The CDR3 length is 13 residues. The ends lost 6 bases at V and 4 bases at J; junction bases unmatched: 3.

CDR3 nucleotide sequence: TGTGCCAGCAGCTTAGGGTTTGGGGGGGCCTATGGCTACACCTTC. Amino acids: CASSLGFGGAYGYTF. This sequence joins TRBV11-2 and TRBJ1-2; tentatively, D is TRBD1 (6 bases). Trimming cost V 1 base and J 4 bases, with 13 bases left between them. The CDR3 has 15 residues. Per germline, CDR1 SGHAT and CDR2 FQNNGV.

The V call is TRBV7-2, the J call TRBJ2-1, with D unclear. V lost 0 bases to trimming and J lost 4 bases, with 10 bases between them. The CDR3 loop spans 15 amino acids. Germline CDR1 is SGHTA and CDR2 is FQGNSA. CDR3 loop: CASSLAPLVYNEQFF. CDR3 nucleotide sequence: TGTGCCAGCAGCTTAGCCCCCCTAGTGTACAATGAGCAGTTCTTC.

This chain uses TRBV5-1 with TRBJ1-1; tentative D call: TRBD1 (5 bases). V lost 4 bases, J lost 4 bases, and 11 bases lay in between. Looked up from germline, CDR1 is SGHRS and CDR2 is YFSETQ. The CDR3 length is 13 residues. This CDR3 is CASSPGGTTEAFF. CDR3 nucleotides: TGCGCCAGCAGCCCCGGGGGGACCACTGAAGCTTTCTTT.

This clone was observed a single time. The chain carries TRBV2 and TRBJ1-1; D is ambiguous. Germline V gene data show CDR1 as SNHLY and CDR2 as FYNNEI. This CDR3 has 12 amino acids. Trimming pared 7 bases from V and 0 bases from J, leaving 6 bases between. CDR3 coding DNA: TGTGCCAGCATGGGAATGAACACTGAAGCTTTCTTT. This translates into CASMGMNTEAFF.